The source of this TCR beta chain is a study of blood T cell repertoires in COVID-19 (dated by TCRdb to 2018 to 2020). The study in broad terms: Collaborator samples came from the United States, Italy and Spain and covered acute and convalescent phases of COVID-19. Subjects who had been exposed to COVID-19, were actively infected with it, or had recovered from it provided the deeply sampled blood TCRbeta repertoires that made up the dataset. HLA class I and class II types, where available, came from metadata supplied by the sample provider rather than from assay-based typing. Sample metadata almost always included a de-identified subject ID, COVID-19 status, age in years and sex. The material from the prospective study consisted of cDNA or gDNA derived from T cells, B-cell-depleted T cells, or PBMCs. The repertoires were released in a freely available public database intended as a resource for research on the immune response to SARS-CoV-2. The samples were drawn from two sources: the first 160 participants of the ongoing ImmuneRACE study, and about 1,300 subjects contributed by 6 global collaborators. The study at large found these results: The quantity of clinical and demographic metadata differed by source and by participant and was supplied without curation.

With regard to this clone: What this receptor recognizes is not known. Base qualities are not at hand, and no much larger clone is one base apart.

V is trimmed back by 4 bases and J by 10 bases, and the junction contains 13 bases that no gene match accounts for. The germline V gene gives CDR1 as SGHDT and CDR2 as YYEEEE. Counted from cysteine to phenylalanine, this CDR3 has 15 amino acids. The sequence is cut down to CDR3 DNA, 45 bases in frame from base 1. Each collaborating institution followed its own protocols to collect whole blood in K2EDTA tubes. For TCRbeta analysis, collaborators shipped samples as frozen whole blood, isolated PBMCs, or DNA extracted from either of those sample types. TCRbeta CDR3 regions were amplified from genomic DNA by means of the immunoSEQ Assay, a bias-controlled multiplex PCR. For the original study's pipeline: Nucleated cell counts per sample were estimated from amplification of reference gene primers within the assay. To quantify the absolute abundance of each unique TCRbeta CDR3 rearrangement, sequence reads were collapsed and filtered. For each sample, productive Simpson clonality was calculated by taking the square root of Simpson's diversity index across productive rearrangements. TCRdb mirrors the immuneACCESS table, restricted to in-frame sequences. Some clones are absent from its copies; in checked studies, under half trace to an unresolved V gene, and the reason for the others is unknown. V, J and clone size derive from that table, while D and trimming were established from the DNA sequence. The sample has more than 95,000 clones on record, around 86% of them singletons. Around 4.3% of the sample is taken by the ten largest.

Here the chain combines TRBV5-6 and TRBJ1-1, and 10 junction bases match TRBD1. This TCR was recovered from a man between 50 and 59 years old with acute or convalescent COVID-19. Sequencing was performed on peripheral blood. CDR3 region: CASSVGGQGRIVAFF. The DNA sequence is as follows: TGTGCCAGCAGCGTCGGGGGACAGGGGAGGATTGTAGCTTTCTTT.